Shown below are 20 T cell receptor beta chains from a single sample sequenced in a study of preoperative IRX-2 immunotherapy in early breast cancer. The sample's treatment: preoperative locoregional IRX-2 cytokine immunotherapy. The method was immunoSEQ multiplex PCR; TCRdb's version includes in-frame clones alone and lacks a portion of them. The data show around 29,000 clones, with 85% to 90% seen just once and just over 9.5% held by the top ten. Sampling was carried out from a patient treated with IRX-2 immunotherapy. The receptors were gathered from a human donor with breast cancer.

J is TRBJ1-6 and V is TRBV19; tentative D call: TRBD1 (6 bases). CDR1 and CDR2 (germline): LNHDA, SQIVND (reference sequence). Between the trimmed V and J ends, which lost 3 bases and 6 bases, there was a span of 12 bases. The CDR3 spans 15 residues. CDR3 loop: CASSIMDSGNSPLHF. The DNA of the CDR3 is TGTGCCAGTAGTATTATGGACAGCGGTAATTCACCCCTCCACTTT.

The chain couples TRBV12-5 to TRBJ2-6; the match to TRBD1 covers 8 bases. Germline-derived CDR1 and CDR2 are LGHNT and FRNRAP. The trim removed 3 bases at V and 2 bases at J, leaving 6 bases unmatched. There are 17 residues in the CDR3. CDR3 sequence (DNA): TGTGCTAGTGGTTTAGGACAGGGATCTCCTGGGGCCAACGTCCTGACTTTC. This gives the protein CASGLGQGSPGANVLTF.

The chain recombines TRBV7-9 with TRBJ2-7; D is unresolved. V lost 5 bases, J lost 4 bases, and 9 bases lay in between. CDR3 length: 12 amino acids. CDR1 and CDR2 (germline): SEHNR, FQNEAQ (reference sequence). This CDR3 reads CASSVYQYEQYF. The CDR3, as DNA: TGTGCCAGCAGCGTTTACCAATACGAGCAGTACTTC.

This sequence joins TRBV15 and TRBJ1-4; the D is unclear. Trimming pared 1 base from V and 5 bases from J, leaving 8 bases between. Germline CDR1 LNHNV, CDR2 YYDKDF (reference sequence). The CDR3 is 14 residues long. The CDR3 region is CATSRGSENEKLFF. CDR3 sequence (DNA): TGTGCCACCAGCAGAGGGTCAGAGAATGAAAAACTGTTTTTT. The full variable domain, with the rest looked up from reference TRBV15 and TRBJ1-4, is DAMVIQNPRYQVTQFGKPVTLSCSQTLNHNVMYWYQQKSSQAPKLLFHYYDKDFNNEADTPDNFQSRRPNTSFCFLDIRSPGLGDTAMYLCATSRGSENEKLFFGSGTQLSVL.

The V and J genes are TRBV7-9 and TRBJ2-7, with TRBD2 matching 10 bases. The CDR3 runs 14 residues. Germline loops: CDR1 SEHNR, CDR2 FQNEAQ (reference sequence). Trimming at V came to 4 bases and at J to 4 bases, leaving 4 bases not matched to a gene. The CDR3 spells CASSSTSGNYEQYF. CDR3 in DNA: TGTGCCAGCAGCTCTACTAGCGGGAATTACGAGCAGTACTTC.

The chain carries TRBV14 and TRBJ1-4; D remains unclear. The V end was cut by 4 bases, the J end by 0 bases, with 9 bases between. CDR3 length: 15 residues. Germline CDR1 is SGHDN and CDR2 is FVKESK. The CDR3 bases are TGTGCCAGCAGCCCCCTCGGTGCAACTAATGAAAAACTGTTTTTT. Its translation is CASSPLGATNEKLFF.

The chain links TRBV7-2 to TRBJ1-2, with 10 bases that match TRBD1. Germline V gives CDR1 SGHTA, CDR2 FQGNSA. V shed 2 bases, J shed 1 base, and the junction held 4 bases outside the gene matches. The CDR3 loop spans 16 amino acids. CDR3 loop: CASSLTGTGVNYGYTF. The CDR3 coding sequence is TGTGCCAGCAGCTTAACCGGGACAGGGGTTAACTATGGCTACACCTTC.

This chain joins TRBV6-5 and TRBJ2-2; no firm D call. Germline V CDR1 and CDR2: MNHEY, SVGAGI. The CDR3 spans 13 residues. V lost 10 bases and J 7 bases, leaving 16 bases between the germline ends. The CDR3, as DNA: TGTGCCACCAGACGGATTGATCACGGGGAGCTGTTTTTT. Its protein is CATRRIDHGELFF.

The V and J genes are TRBV11-2 and TRBJ2-6; D gene ambiguous. Looked up from germline, CDR1 is SGHAT and CDR2 is FQNNGV. This CDR3 has 18 amino acids. The V gene lost 1 base and the J gene lost 0 bases, with 13 bases spanning the gap. DNA of the CDR3: TGTGCCAGCAGCTTAGGGGTGGTCTCCACCTCTGGGGCCAACGTCCTGACTTTC. This gives the protein CASSLGVVSTSGANVLTF. Full variable domain (rest looked up from reference TRBV11-2 and TRBJ2-6): EAGVAQSPRYKIIEKRQSVAFWCNPISGHATLYWYQQILGQGPKLLIQFQNNGVVDDSQLPKDRFSAERLKGVDSTLKIQPAKLEDSAVYLCASSLGVVSTSGANVLTFGAGSRLTVL.

V gene TRBV2 combines with J gene TRBJ1-3; 7 bases line up with TRBD1. Germline lookup yields CDR1 SNHLY and CDR2 FYNNEI. This CDR3 contains 14 residues. Trimming took 8 bases from V and 2 from J; bases not matched to a gene: 6. CDR3 loop: CASVQGVTGNTIYF. The CDR3 bases are TGTGCCAGCGTGCAGGGGGTGACTGGAAACACCATATATTTT.

V gene TRBV7-2 combines with J gene TRBJ1-2; TRBD1 matches at 9 bases. The CDR3 has 15 amino acids. The germline V gene has CDR1 SGHTA and CDR2 FQGNSA. J lost 9 bases, V lost 1 base, and 9 bases had no gene match. The CDR3 DNA follows: TGTGCCAGCAGCTTAGTATGGGGGACAGGGAAGCGCTACACCTTC. Its translation: CASSLVWGTGKRYTF. Combining the CDR3 with reference TRBV7-2 and TRBJ1-2 gives the whole variable domain GAGVSQSPSNKVTEKGKDVELRCDPISGHTALYWYRQSLGQGLEFLIYFQGNSAPDKSGLPSDRFSAERTGGSVSTLTIQRTQQEDSAVYLCASSLVWGTGKRYTFGSGTRLTVV.

The chain's CDR3 is CASAMGQVQLFQETQYF. The CDR3 nucleotides are TGTGCCAGCGCCATGGGACAAGTCCAACTATTTCAAGAGACCCAGTACTTC. The rearrangement links TRBV27 to TRBJ2-5; D is perhaps TRBD1 (6 bases). Germline loops: CDR1 MNHEY, CDR2 SMNVEV (reference sequence). V was trimmed by 8 bases and J by 2 bases, leaving 24 bases between them. This CDR3 is 17 amino acids long.

The rearrangement joins TRBV5-4 to TRBJ2-5, with 9 bases matching TRBD2. V was clipped by 1 base and J by 5 bases; unmatched bases: 6. The CDR3 has 15 amino acids. CDR1 and CDR2 from the germline V gene are SGHNT and YYREEE (reference sequence). In nucleotides, the CDR3 is TGTGCCAGCAGCTTGCAGCGGGGGGCGGGGGAGACCCAGTACTTC. This codes for CASSLQRGAGETQYF.

The rearrangement uses TRBV18 and TRBJ1-4; the match to TRBD1 covers 8 bases. The CDR3 runs to 15 residues. Germline CDR1 reads KGHSH; CDR2 reads LQKENI. V trimming: 3 bases; J trimming: 8 bases; junction bases outside the gene matches: 8. CDR3 sequence: CASSPGQVIGEKLFF. In nucleotides, the CDR3 is TGTGCCAGCTCACCGGGACAGGTGATAGGCGAAAAACTGTTTTTT.

The gene calls are TRBV18 and TRBJ1-1, with a possible D match to TRBD1 (5 bases). In germline, CDR1 is KGHSH, CDR2 LQKENI. There are 12 residues in the CDR3. The ends were cut back, 6 bases at V and 5 bases at J, with 10 bases in the middle. The CDR3 DNA follows: TGTGCCAGCTCCGCCCGGGGGACTGAAGCTTTCTTT. Amino acid sequence: CASSARGTEAFF.

V and J are TRBV21-1 and TRBJ2-7; TRBD2 is taken as the D call from the table, unchecked against the DNA. TRBV21-1 is described as a pseudogene. CDR3 length: 15 residues. The CDR3 protein is CASSSCSGRIYEQYF. In DNA form, the CDR3 reads TGTGCCAGCAGCAGTTGTAGCGGGAGGATCTACGAGCAGTACTTC.

V gene TRBV6-5 combines with J gene TRBJ2-7, with D unresolved. Germline V lookup: CDR1 MNHEY, CDR2 SVGAGI. This CDR3 has 13 residues. Trimming took off 5 bases at V and 6 bases at J, with 14 bases between the two ends. The CDR3 here is CASSQPAVPEQYF. CDR3 nucleotides: TGTGCCAGCAGTCAACCGGCCGTCCCCGAGCAGTACTTC.

This chain connects TRBV7-2 to TRBJ2-1, with D maybe TRBD2 (7 bases). V lost 4 bases and J lost 9, with 22 bases in between. Per the germline V gene, CDR1 is SGHTA and CDR2 is FQGNSA. This CDR3 spans 16 amino acids. The CDR3 is CASSSPVRGGRGEQFF. The CDR3 nucleotides are TGTGCCAGCAGCTCCCCTGTGAGGGGGGGCCGAGGTGAGCAGTTCTTC.

The rearrangement joins TRBV9 to TRBJ1-1; D is unclear. The CDR3 runs to 17 residues. V lost 1 base and J 6 bases, leaving 22 bases between the germline ends. Germline values: CDR1 SGDLS, CDR2 YYNGEE. The CDR3 nucleotides are TGTGCCAGCAGCGTATCTTTCGGGAACTATTTGGACGCTGAAGCTTTCTTT. Protein sequence: CASSVSFGNYLDAEAFF.

The chain recombines TRBV5-1 with TRBJ1-5, with D perhaps matching TRBD1 (5 bases). Trimming took 4 bases from V and 0 from J, leaving 14 bases between them. Looked up from germline, CDR1 is SGHRS and CDR2 is YFSETQ. The CDR3 has 16 residues. CDR3 bases: TGCGCCAGCAGCGTCCGGGGCCGCTTTAGCAATCAGCCCCAGCATTTT. Translation gives CASSVRGRFSNQPQHF.